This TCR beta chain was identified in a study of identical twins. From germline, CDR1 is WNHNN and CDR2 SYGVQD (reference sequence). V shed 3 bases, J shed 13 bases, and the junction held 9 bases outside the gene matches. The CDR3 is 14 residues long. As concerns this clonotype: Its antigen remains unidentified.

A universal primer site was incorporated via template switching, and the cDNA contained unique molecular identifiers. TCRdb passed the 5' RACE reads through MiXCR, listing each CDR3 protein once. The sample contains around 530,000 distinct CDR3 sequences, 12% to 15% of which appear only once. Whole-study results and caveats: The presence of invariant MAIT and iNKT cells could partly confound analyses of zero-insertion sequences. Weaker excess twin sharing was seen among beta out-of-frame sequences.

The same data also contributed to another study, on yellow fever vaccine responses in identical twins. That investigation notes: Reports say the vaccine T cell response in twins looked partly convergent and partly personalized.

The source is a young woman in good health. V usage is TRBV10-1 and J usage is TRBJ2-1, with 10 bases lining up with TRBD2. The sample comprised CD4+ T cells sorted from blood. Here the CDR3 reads CASSEGLAGEFQFF. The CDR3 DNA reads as TGCGCCAGCAGTGAAGGGCTAGCGGGAGAATTCCAGTTCTTC.